These T cell receptor beta chains were read from a single sample in a study of blood T cell repertoires in COVID-19. Measured with immunoSEQ multiplex PCR; TCRdb has only the in-frame clones, and not every one. The table includes roughly 200,000 clones, about 78% detected once. The sequenced material came from peripheral blood. The receptor set was obtained from a woman between 45 and 65 years old with active or convalescent COVID-19. CDR3s include the opening cysteine and the closing phenylalanine or tryptophan. A D gene is named only where the DNA matches it firmly. Where a row states a size, it is once, few, many or the class of an expanded clone; other rows omit it.

clone_size j_call v_call d_call cdr3_aa cdr3_nt
. TRBJ2-3 TRBV4-3 TRBD2 CASSQDPSGADTQYF TGCGCCAGCAGCCAAGACCCTAGCGGGGCGGATACGCAGTATTTT
. TRBJ2-3 TRBV9 TRBD2 CASSVVGEGGTDTQYF TGTGCCAGCAGCGTAGTAGGGGAGGGAGGCACAGATACGCAGTATTTT
. TRBJ1-1 TRBV12-3/TRBV12-4 . CASSFRKNTEAFF TGTGCCAGCAGTTTTCGTAAGAACACTGAAGCTTTCTTT
. TRBJ1-5 TRBV19 . CASGGGVRGNQPQHF TGTGCCAGTGGTGGTGGGGTGAGGGGCAATCAGCCCCAGCATTTT
. TRBJ2-3 TRBV5-1 TRBD1 CASSPTDQPGQGTDTQYF TGCGCCAGCAGCCCAACGGATCAACCGGGACAGGGCACAGATACGCAGTATTTT
few TRBJ2-2 TRBV11-2 . CASRSIAANTGELFF TGTGCCAGCAGATCCATAGCGGCGAACACCGGGGAGCTGTTTTTT
. TRBJ2-2 TRBV28 . CASSSAGFKSSNTGELFF TGTGCCAGCAGTTCCGCCGGGTTCAAAAGCTCGAACACCGGGGAGCTGTTTTTT
. TRBJ2-3 TRBV11-3 TRBD2 CASSLELAGVRTDTQYF TGTGCCAGCAGCTTAGAGCTAGCGGGGGTCCGCACAGATACGCAGTATTTT
. TRBJ2-5 TRBV18 TRBD2 CASSPSAGGQETQYF TGTGCCAGCTCACCAAGTGCCGGGGGGCAAGAGACCCAGTACTTC
. TRBJ2-1 TRBV5-1 . CASSLYASDAYNEQFF TGCGCCAGCAGCTTATACGCTAGCGACGCCTACAATGAGCAGTTCTTC
few TRBJ1-1 TRBV13 . CASSHGHRDTEAFF TGTGCCAGCAGCCACGGACACAGGGACACTGAAGCTTTCTTT
. TRBJ1-6 TRBV6-5 . CASSYSVDRYSEPLHF TGTGCCAGCAGTTACTCGGTCGACAGGTATTCAGAACCCCTCCACTTT
. TRBJ2-7 TRBV2 TRBD2 CASTGTSGRARGEQYF TGTGCCAGCACCGGGACTAGCGGGAGGGCCCGCGGCGAGCAGTACTTC
few TRBJ1-6 TRBV7-2 . CASSYSNSPLHF TGTGCCAGCAGCTACTCTAATTCACCCCTCCACTTT
few TRBJ2-7 TRBV2 . CASSDGGYEQYF TGTGCCAGCAGTGATGGAGGCTACGAGCAGTACTTC
. TRBJ2-1 TRBV30 TRBD1 CAWSSGTGVNEQFF TGTGCCTGGAGTAGTGGGACAGGGGTCAATGAGCAGTTCTTC
. TRBJ1-1 TRBV29-1 . CSVEDRGRGLNTEAFF TGCAGCGTTGAAGATCGAGGCCGGGGGTTGAACACTGAAGCTTTCTTT